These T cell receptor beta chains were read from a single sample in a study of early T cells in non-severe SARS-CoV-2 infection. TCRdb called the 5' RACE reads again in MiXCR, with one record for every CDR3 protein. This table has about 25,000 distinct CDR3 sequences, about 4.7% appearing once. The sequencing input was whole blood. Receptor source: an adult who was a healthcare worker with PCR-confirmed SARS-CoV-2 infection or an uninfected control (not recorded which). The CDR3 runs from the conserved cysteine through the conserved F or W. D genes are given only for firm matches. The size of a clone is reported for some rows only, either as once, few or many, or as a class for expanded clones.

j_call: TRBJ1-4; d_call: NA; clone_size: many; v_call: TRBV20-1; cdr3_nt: TGCAGTGCTAGGGGTCCAACTAATGAAAAACTGTTTTTT; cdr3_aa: CSARGPTNEKLFF
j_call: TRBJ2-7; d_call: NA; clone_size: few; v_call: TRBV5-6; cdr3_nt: TGTGCCAGCAGCTACGGAGAGGGAGGCGAGCAGTACTTC; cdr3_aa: CASSYGEGGEQYF
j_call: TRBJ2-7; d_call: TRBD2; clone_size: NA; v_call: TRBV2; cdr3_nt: TGTGCCAGCAGTGAAACTAGCGGGAGGGGCCTCGAGCAGTACTTC; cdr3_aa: CASSETSGRGLEQYF
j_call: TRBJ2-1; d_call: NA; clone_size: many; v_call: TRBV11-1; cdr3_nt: TGTGCCAGCAGCCCGGACCCAGGGCCACTGTCCGAGCAGTTCTTC; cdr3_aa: CASSPDPGPLSEQFF
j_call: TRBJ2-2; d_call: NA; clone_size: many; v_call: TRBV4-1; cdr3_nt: TGCGCCAGCAGCGCCCGGGACAACACCGGGGAGCTGTTTTTT; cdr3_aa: CASSARDNTGELFF
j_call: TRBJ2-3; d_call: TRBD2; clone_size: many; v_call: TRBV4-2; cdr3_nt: TGTGCCAGCAGCCAAGAGACTAGCGGGAGAAGGGGTACAGGTGATACGCAGTATTTT; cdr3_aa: CASSQETSGRRGTGDTQYF
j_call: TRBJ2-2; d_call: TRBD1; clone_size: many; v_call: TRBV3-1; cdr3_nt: TGTGCCAGCAGCACCACAGGGGCCGGGGAGCTGTTTTTT; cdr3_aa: CASSTTGAGELFF
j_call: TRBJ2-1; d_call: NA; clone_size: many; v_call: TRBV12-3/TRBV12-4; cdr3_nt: TGTGCCAGCAGTAACCCCAATGAGCAGTTCTTC; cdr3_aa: CASSNPNEQFF
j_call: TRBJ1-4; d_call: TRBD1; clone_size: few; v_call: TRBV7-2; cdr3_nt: TGTGCCAGCAGCCCGGACAGGGGGGCGAATGAAAAACTGTTTTTT; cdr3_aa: CASSPDRGANEKLFF
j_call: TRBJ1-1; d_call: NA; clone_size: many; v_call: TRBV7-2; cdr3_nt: TGTGCCAGCAGCTCCGCCCGGACACTGAACACTGAAGCTTTCTTT; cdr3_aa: CASSSARTLNTEAFF
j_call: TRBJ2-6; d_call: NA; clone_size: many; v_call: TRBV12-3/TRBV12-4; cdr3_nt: TGTGCCAGCAGTTTAGAAGGGGGATACGCTGGGGCCAACGTCCTGACTTTC; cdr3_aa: CASSLEGGYAGANVLTF
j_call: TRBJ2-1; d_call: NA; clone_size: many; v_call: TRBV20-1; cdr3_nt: TGCAGTTCTTTACTGGCTAGCGACTATGAGCAGTTCTTC; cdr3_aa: CSSLLASDYEQFF
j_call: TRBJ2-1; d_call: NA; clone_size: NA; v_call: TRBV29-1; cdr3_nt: TGCAGCGTTGAGGAGTCGGGCCCCTACAATGAGCAGTTCTTC; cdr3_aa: CSVEESGPYNEQFF
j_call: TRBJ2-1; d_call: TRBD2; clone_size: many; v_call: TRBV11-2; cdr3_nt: TGTGCCAGCAGCTTAGAGGTCAGCGGGAGCTACAATGAGCAGTTCTTC; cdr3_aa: CASSLEVSGSYNEQFF
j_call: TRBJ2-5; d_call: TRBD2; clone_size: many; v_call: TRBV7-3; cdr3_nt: TGTGCCAGCAGCACTAGCGGGAGAGAGACCCAGTACTTC; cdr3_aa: CASSTSGRETQYF
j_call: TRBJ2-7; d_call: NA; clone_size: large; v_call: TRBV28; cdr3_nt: TGTGCCAGCAGTTTGGTGGGAGGCGAGCAGTACTTC; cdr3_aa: CASSLVGGEQYF
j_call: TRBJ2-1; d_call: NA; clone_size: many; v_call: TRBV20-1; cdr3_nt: TGCAGTGCTTGGACCGAGGCGGCTTACAATGAGCAGTTCTTC; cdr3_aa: CSAWTEAAYNEQFF
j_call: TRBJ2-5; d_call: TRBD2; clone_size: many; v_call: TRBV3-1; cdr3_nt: TGTGCCAGCAGCCTGGGACTAGAACTGGGTGGGACCCAGTACTTC; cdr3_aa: CASSLGLELGGTQYF
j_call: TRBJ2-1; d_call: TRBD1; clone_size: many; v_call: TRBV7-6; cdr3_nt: TGTGCCAGCAGCTCGACCGGACAGGGGGGGCGCAATGAGCAGTTCTTC; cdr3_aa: CASSSTGQGGRNEQFF
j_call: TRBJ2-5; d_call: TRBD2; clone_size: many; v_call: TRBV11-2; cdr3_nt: TGTGCCAGCAGCTTAGGGGCTAGCGGAATCCAAGAGACCCAGTACTTC; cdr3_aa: CASSLGASGIQETQYF
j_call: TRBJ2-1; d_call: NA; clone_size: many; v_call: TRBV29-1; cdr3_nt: TGCAGCGTTGCCAATACGAGAGACAATGAGCAGTTCTTC; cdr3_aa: CSVANTRDNEQFF
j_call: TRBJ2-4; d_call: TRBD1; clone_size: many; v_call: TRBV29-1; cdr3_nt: TGCAGCGTTGAAACGGGACAGAAAAACATTCAGTACTTC; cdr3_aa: CSVETGQKNIQYF
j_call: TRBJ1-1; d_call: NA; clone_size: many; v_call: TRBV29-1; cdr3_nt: TGCAGCGTAATAGAGAACACTGAAGCTTTCTTT; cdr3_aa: CSVIENTEAFF
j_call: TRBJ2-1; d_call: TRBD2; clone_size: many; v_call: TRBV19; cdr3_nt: TGTGCCAGTCATCCTCGCAGGACGGGAGGTGTCAATGAGCAGTTCTTC; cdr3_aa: CASHPRRTGGVNEQFF
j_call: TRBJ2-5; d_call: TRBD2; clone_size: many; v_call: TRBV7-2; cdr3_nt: TGTGCCAGCAGCTTATACGGCGGGAGATTGGAGACCCAGTACTTC; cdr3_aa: CASSLYGGRLETQYF
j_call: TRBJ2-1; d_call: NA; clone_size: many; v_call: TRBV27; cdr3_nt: TGTGCCAGCAGTTTATTTCCACTTTCCTACAATGAGCAGTTCTTC; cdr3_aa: CASSLFPLSYNEQFF
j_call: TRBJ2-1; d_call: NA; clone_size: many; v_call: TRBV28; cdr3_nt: TGTGCCAGCAGCCCGGACAGTAGCTCCTACAATGAGCAGTTCTTC; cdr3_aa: CASSPDSSSYNEQFF
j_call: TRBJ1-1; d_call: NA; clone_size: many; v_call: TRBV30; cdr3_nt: TGTGCCGAAACTCTAACAGCGGGACGGAACACTGAAGCTTTCTTT; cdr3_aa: CAETLTAGRNTEAFF
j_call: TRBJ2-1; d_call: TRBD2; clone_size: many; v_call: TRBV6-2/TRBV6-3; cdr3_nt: TGTGCCAGCAGCAAGGGACTAGCAAGCAATGAGCAGTTCTTC; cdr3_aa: CASSKGLASNEQFF